A selection of T cell receptor beta chains follows, all from one sample in a study of HIV-infected patients and healthy controls. TCRdb reanalysed the 5' RACE reads using MiXCR and keeps one entry per CDR3 protein. The data hold approximately 67,000 distinct CDR3 sequences, with approximately 16% observed a single time. Sequencing was done on a sample of CD4+ T cells from blood. These TCRs come from a human donor in good health. Both conserved end residues are part of each CDR3. D genes are given only for firm matches. Part of the rows lack a size; the others show once, few, many or a class for expanded clones.

V gene: TRBV14
D gene: NA
J gene: TRBJ2-7
clone size: many
CDR3 DNA: TGTGCCAGCAGCCAAGGACAGTTGCCCTACGAGCAGTACTTC
CDR3 protein: CASSQGQLPYEQYF

V gene: TRBV7-2
D gene: NA
J gene: TRBJ2-7
clone size: few
CDR3 DNA: TGTGCCAGCAGCTCCTATAGGACGGGACACGGGGAGCAGTACTTC
CDR3 protein: CASSSYRTGHGEQYF

V gene: TRBV12-3/TRBV12-4
D gene: NA
J gene: TRBJ1-2
clone size: many
CDR3 DNA: TGTGCCAGCAGGCCGCCGGGGCTCGCCGCATATGGCTACACCTTC
CDR3 protein: CASRPPGLAAYGYTF

V gene: TRBV7-2
D gene: NA
J gene: TRBJ1-1
clone size: few
CDR3 DNA: TGTGCCAGCAGCTCCAGCTGGGTACCTTCGGGGGAAGCTTTCTTT
CDR3 protein: CASSSSWVPSGEAFF

V gene: TRBV4-2
D gene: NA
J gene: TRBJ1-2
clone size: NA
CDR3 DNA: TGTGCCAGCAGCCAAGATAAGAGGGACGGCTACACCTTC
CDR3 protein: CASSQDKRDGYTF

V gene: TRBV7-9
D gene: TRBD2
J gene: TRBJ2-3
clone size: many
CDR3 DNA: TGTGCCAGCAGCTTAACTAGCGGGCCCGATACGCAGTATTTT
CDR3 protein: CASSLTSGPDTQYF

V gene: TRBV5-5
D gene: TRBD2
J gene: TRBJ2-1
clone size: many
CDR3 DNA: TGTGCCAGCAGCTCACTAGCGGGGGGCCGGAATGAGCAGTTCTTC
CDR3 protein: CASSSLAGGRNEQFF

V gene: TRBV7-2
D gene: NA
J gene: TRBJ2-3
clone size: NA
CDR3 DNA: TGTGCCAGCAGCTTGGCCGCCCAGAGAGATACGCAGTATTTT
CDR3 protein: CASSLAAQRDTQYF

V gene: TRBV24-1
D gene: NA
J gene: TRBJ2-1
clone size: NA
CDR3 DNA: TGTGCCACCAGTGTGGGCAGGGTCAATGAGCAGTTCTTC
CDR3 protein: CATSVGRVNEQFF

V gene: TRBV12-3/TRBV12-4
D gene: NA
J gene: TRBJ2-5
clone size: NA
CDR3 DNA: TGTGCCAGCAGCGCCGTAGGGACCCAGTACTTC
CDR3 protein: CASSAVGTQYF

V gene: TRBV18
D gene: NA
J gene: TRBJ1-1
clone size: few
CDR3 DNA: TGTGCCAGCTCACCCACGGGGGGCGCCCTAATGAACACTGAAGCTTTCTTT
CDR3 protein: CASSPTGGALMNTEAFF

V gene: TRBV20-1
D gene: TRBD1
J gene: TRBJ2-1
clone size: few
CDR3 DNA: TGCAGTGCTGTTGGGGACAGGGATAAGCTTGAGCAGTTCTTC
CDR3 protein: CSAVGDRDKLEQFF

V gene: TRBV7-3
D gene: TRBD2
J gene: TRBJ2-3
clone size: few
CDR3 DNA: TGTGCCAGCAGCCCGCAGCGGGGACTACGGGGAGATACGCAGTATTTT
CDR3 protein: CASSPQRGLRGDTQYF

V gene: TRBV6-2/TRBV6-3
D gene: NA
J gene: TRBJ2-6
clone size: few
CDR3 DNA: TGTGCCAGCAGCCGGGGCGGGGCAGCCCTCTCTGGGGCCAACGTCCTGACTTTC
CDR3 protein: CASSRGGAALSGANVLTF

V gene: TRBV4-3
D gene: NA
J gene: TRBJ1-4
clone size: NA
CDR3 DNA: TGCGCCAGCAGCCAAGACCGGGCTACTAATGAAAAACTGTTTTTT
CDR3 protein: CASSQDRATNEKLFF

V gene: TRBV30
D gene: NA
J gene: TRBJ2-5
clone size: few
CDR3 DNA: TGTGCCTGGAGTGTCGGCGGCAGTCTGTCGGAGACCCAGTACTTC
CDR3 protein: CAWSVGGSLSETQYF

V gene: TRBV29-1
D gene: NA
J gene: TRBJ1-1
clone size: NA
CDR3 DNA: TGCAGCACCTCGGGTGACGGGAACACTGAAGCTTTCTTT
CDR3 protein: CSTSGDGNTEAFF

V gene: TRBV14
D gene: NA
J gene: TRBJ1-2
clone size: few
CDR3 DNA: TGTGCCAGCAGCCAAGATTACCAGTATGGCTACACCTTC
CDR3 protein: CASSQDYQYGYTF

V gene: TRBV10-3
D gene: NA
J gene: TRBJ1-5
clone size: NA
CDR3 DNA: TGTGCCATCAGCAAAGGGGGGGGCGGACAGCCCCAGCATTTT
CDR3 protein: CAISKGGGGQPQHF

V gene: TRBV7-2
D gene: TRBD2
J gene: TRBJ2-4
clone size: many
CDR3 DNA: TGTGCCAGCAGCTTAGATGGGGGGGTAATAGCCAAAAACATTCAGTACTTC
CDR3 protein: CASSLDGGVIAKNIQYF

V gene: TRBV29-1
D gene: NA
J gene: TRBJ2-2
clone size: many
CDR3 DNA: TGCAGCGTTAAAGTCGGAGGGGGCGGCACCGGGGAGCTGTTTTTT
CDR3 protein: CSVKVGGGGTGELFF

V gene: TRBV21-1
D gene: NA
J gene: TRBJ2-1
clone size: many
CDR3 DNA: TGTGCCAGCAGCAAAGGACTAGCGAGCTCCAATGAGCAGTTCTTC
CDR3 protein: CASSKGLASSNEQFF

V gene: TRBV19
D gene: NA
J gene: TRBJ1-5
clone size: NA
CDR3 DNA: TGTGCCAGTAGTCAACGGACAACGGGGAGTTTTCAGCCCCAGCATTTT
CDR3 protein: CASSQRTTGSFQPQHF

V gene: TRBV27
D gene: TRBD1
J gene: TRBJ1-1
clone size: NA
CDR3 DNA: TGTGCCAGCAGCGCGACAGGGAACGGGGGATGGGGCACTGAAGCTTTCTTT
CDR3 protein: CASSATGNGGWGTEAFF

V gene: TRBV6-6
D gene: NA
J gene: TRBJ2-7
clone size: many
CDR3 DNA: TGTGCCAGCAGACTGGCAGGGAAGACCTACGAGCAGTACTTC
CDR3 protein: CASRLAGKTYEQYF

V gene: TRBV2
D gene: NA
J gene: TRBJ1-2
clone size: many
CDR3 DNA: TGTGCCAGCGGACCAGGAGTCGGGGGCTACACCTTC
CDR3 protein: CASGPGVGGYTF

V gene: TRBV6-2/TRBV6-3
D gene: NA
J gene: TRBJ2-7
clone size: few
CDR3 DNA: TGTGCCAGCAGAATACTCCGGGACTTTGACCCTCCATCCTACGAGCAGTACTTC
CDR3 protein: CASRILRDFDPPSYEQYF

V gene: TRBV3-1
D gene: TRBD2
J gene: TRBJ2-7
clone size: many
CDR3 DNA: TGTGCCAGCAGCCGGGGGGGCTCCTACGAGCAGTACTTC
CDR3 protein: CASSRGGSYEQYF

V gene: TRBV7-2
D gene: NA
J gene: TRBJ2-3
clone size: many
CDR3 DNA: TGTGCCAGCAGCTTTGGTTCAGCGGGCGAGAGCACGCAGTATTTT
CDR3 protein: CASSFGSAGESTQYF

V gene: TRBV7-9
D gene: TRBD1
J gene: TRBJ1-1
clone size: NA
CDR3 DNA: TGTGCCAGCACCAGAACAGGGGGCCATCCCATGAACACTGAAGCTTTCTTT
CDR3 protein: CASTRTGGHPMNTEAFF

V gene: TRBV28
D gene: NA
J gene: TRBJ2-1
clone size: NA
CDR3 DNA: TGTGCCAGCTCGGTTCTGGGGCCAGCCTCCTTGGATGAGCAGTTCTTC
CDR3 protein: CASSVLGPASLDEQFF

V gene: TRBV29-1
D gene: NA
J gene: TRBJ2-7
clone size: NA
CDR3 DNA: TGCAGCGCTGCGGGAATGAGGCGCGGCGAGCAGTACTTC
CDR3 protein: CSAAGMRRGEQYF